This entry describes one T cell receptor (beta chain). The antigen is not known. The CDR3 covers 13 residues. Germline lookup yields CDR1 DFQATT and CDR2 SNEGSKA (reference sequence). This entry belongs to a study of T cells expressing NK-cell markers. The overall study: Beta-chain profiling covered CD3+CD56+NKG2C+, CD3+CD56+NKG2C- and CD3+CD56-NKG2C+ sorted subsets. Among eight sequenced donors, seven carried HCMV seropositivity while one was seronegative. Overall study results and limits: The CD3+CD56-NKG2C+ fraction of a handful of donors was likewise dominated by these clonotypes.

Reanalyzing the 5' RACE reads, TCRdb keeps one entry per CDR3 protein, without DNA. Its table records 200,000 to 300,000 distinct CDR3 sequences. This chain connects TRBV20-1 to TRBJ1-1; no DNA is available, so the TRBD1 call from TCRdb remains unchecked. The receptor was isolated from a woman between 18 and 70 years old in good health. Specimen: blood T cells: a sorted CD56 or NKG2C T cell subset, CD4+ or CD8+ T cells, or bulk PBMC T cells (not recorded which). The CDR3 sequence is CSANRAGNTEAFF.